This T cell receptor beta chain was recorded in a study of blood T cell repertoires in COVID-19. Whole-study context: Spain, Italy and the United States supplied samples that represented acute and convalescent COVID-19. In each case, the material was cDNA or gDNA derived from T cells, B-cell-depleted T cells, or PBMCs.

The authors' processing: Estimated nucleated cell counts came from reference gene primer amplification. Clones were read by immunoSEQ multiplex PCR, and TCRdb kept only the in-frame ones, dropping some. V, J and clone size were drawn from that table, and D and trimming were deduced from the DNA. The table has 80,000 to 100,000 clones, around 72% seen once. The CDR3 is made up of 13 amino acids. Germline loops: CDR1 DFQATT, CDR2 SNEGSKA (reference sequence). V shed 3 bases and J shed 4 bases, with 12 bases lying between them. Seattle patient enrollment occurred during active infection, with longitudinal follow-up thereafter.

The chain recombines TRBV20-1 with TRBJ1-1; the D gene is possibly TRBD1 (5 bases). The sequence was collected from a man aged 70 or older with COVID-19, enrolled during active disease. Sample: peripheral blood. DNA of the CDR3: TGCAGTGCTAGTGGGATAAGGGGCACTGAAGCTTTCTTT. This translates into CSASGIRGTEAFF.